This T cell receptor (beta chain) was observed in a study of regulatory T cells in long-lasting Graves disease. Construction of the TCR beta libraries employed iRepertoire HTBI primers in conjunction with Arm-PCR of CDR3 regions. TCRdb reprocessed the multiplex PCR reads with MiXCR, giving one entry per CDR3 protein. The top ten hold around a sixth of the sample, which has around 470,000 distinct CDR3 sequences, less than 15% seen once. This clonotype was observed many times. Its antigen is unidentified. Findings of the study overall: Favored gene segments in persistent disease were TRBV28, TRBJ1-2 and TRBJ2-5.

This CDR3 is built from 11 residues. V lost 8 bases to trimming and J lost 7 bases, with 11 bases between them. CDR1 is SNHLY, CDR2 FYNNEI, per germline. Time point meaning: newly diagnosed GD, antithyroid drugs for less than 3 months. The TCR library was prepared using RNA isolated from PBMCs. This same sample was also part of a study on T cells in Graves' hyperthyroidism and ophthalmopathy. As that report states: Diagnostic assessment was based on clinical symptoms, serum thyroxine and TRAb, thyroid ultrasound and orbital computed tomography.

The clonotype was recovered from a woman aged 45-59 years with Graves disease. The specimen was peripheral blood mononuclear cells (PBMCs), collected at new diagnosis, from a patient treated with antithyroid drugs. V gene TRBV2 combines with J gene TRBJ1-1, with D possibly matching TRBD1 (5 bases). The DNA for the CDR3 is TGTGCCAGCTCAAGGGACGGTGAAGCTTTCTTT. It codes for CASSRDGEAFF.